One and the same sample provided the 23 T cell receptor beta chains below, sequenced in a study of cytomegalovirus exposure and HLA in healthy donors. This PCR relied on a set of 60 Vbeta primers and 13 Jbeta primers. Method: immunoSEQ multiplex PCR; TCRdb's copy keeps in-frame clones and lacks some. The profile shows 120,000 or so clones, around four fifths of them singletons. The sequenced sample consisted of PBMCs. These receptor sequences come from a human donor in good health.

This chain connects TRBV7-2 to TRBJ2-3, with 10 nucleotides matching TRBD2. V lost 3 bases, J lost 2 bases, and 2 bases stayed unmatched. The CDR3 contains 15 residues. CDR1 and CDR2 (germline): SGHTA, FQGNSA. The CDR3 is CASSFLAGATDTQYF. CDR3 coding DNA: TGTGCCAGCAGCTTTCTAGCGGGGGCCACAGATACGCAGTATTTT.

About this clone itself: One end of the junction varies from germline; a read error may be responsible. CDR3: CASSFDHYGYTF. CDR3 nucleotide sequence: TGCGCCAGCAGCTTCGACCACTACGGCTACACCTTC. V is TRBV5-1 and J is TRBJ1-2; no clear D gene. The CDR3 has 12 residues. Germline CDR1 SGHRS, CDR2 YFSETQ.

This chain uses TRBV19 with TRBJ1-1, with TRBD1 as a possible D gene (5 bases). CDR1 LNHDA and CDR2 SQIVND come from the germline V gene (reference sequence). There are 16 residues in the CDR3. V was shortened by 1 base and J by 0 bases, with 12 bases between the two germline ends. CDR3 loop: CASSIAGGFMNTEAFF. The DNA for the CDR3 is TGTGCCAGTAGTATAGCGGGGGGGTTTATGAACACTGAAGCTTTCTTT.

This chain links TRBV7-2 with TRBJ1-1, with D maybe TRBD1 (5 bases). V lost 1 base, J lost 7 bases, and 19 bases lay in between. The germline gives CDR1 SGHTA, CDR2 FQGNSA. This CDR3 is built from 16 residues. For the CDR3, the DNA is TGTGCCAGCAGCTTAGTTGGGGGGAACGGGGTAAATGAAGCTTTCTTT. It yields the protein CASSLVGGNGVNEAFF.

The rearrangement uses TRBV5-1 and TRBJ1-2, with 8 bases aligning to TRBD1. V was clipped by 1 base and J by 5 bases; unmatched bases: 7. The CDR3 is made up of 15 amino acids. Per the germline V gene, CDR1 is SGHRS and CDR2 is YFSETQ. CDR3 DNA: TGCGCCAGCAGCTTGAACTTCGGACAGGGATATGGCTACACCTTC. It yields the protein CASSLNFGQGYGYTF.

J is TRBJ2-1 and V is TRBV5-1; 8 bases are shared with TRBD1. Germline V gene lookup returns CDR1 SGHRS and CDR2 YFSETQ. The CDR3 runs to 18 residues. V lost 2 bases, J lost 9 bases, and 19 bases stayed unmatched. CDR3 protein: CASSLSAGGVLRRGEQFF. Here the CDR3 DNA reads TGCGCCAGCAGCTTATCGGCAGGGGGCGTATTACGCCGGGGTGAGCAGTTCTTC.

The DNA for the CDR3 is TGCGCCAGCAGCTCGGGACAGCAGAACACTGAAGCTTTCTTT. This sequence encodes CASSSGQQNTEAFF. The chain combines TRBV5-1 with TRBJ1-1, with 7 nucleotides matching TRBD1. In germline, CDR1 is SGHRS, CDR2 YFSETQ. V shed 3 bases and J 1 base; nucleotides not matched to a gene: 3. There are 14 residues in the CDR3.

This clone was detected once. The chain is built from TRBV5-4 and TRBJ2-1, with TRBD2 matching 14 bases. V shed 4 bases and J 0 bases; nucleotides not matched to a gene: 9. Germline V CDR1 and CDR2: SGHNT, YYREEE (reference sequence). The CDR3 covers 19 residues. In nucleotides, the CDR3 is TGTGCCAGCAGCCCCGGTGGACTAGCGGGGGGTCGCTCCTACAATGAGCAGTTCTTC. This codes for CASSPGGLAGGRSYNEQFF.

The V call is TRBV6-5, the J call TRBJ1-3; possibly TRBD1 for D (5 bases). Looked up from germline, CDR1 is MNHEY and CDR2 is SVGAGI. V dropped 6 bases and J dropped 0 bases, with 12 bases sitting between them. The CDR3 length is 15 residues. The CDR3 region is CASRGWGDSGNTIYF. The CDR3 region has the DNA TGTGCCAGCAGGGGGTGGGGGGACTCTGGAAACACCATATATTTT.

This chain connects TRBV7-8 to TRBJ2-4; a weak D match, TRBD2 (6 bases). CDR3 length equals 12 residues. Trimming took 5 bases from V and 8 from J, leaving 10 bases between them. The V gene's germline CDR1 is SGHVS and CDR2 FQNEAQ. This CDR3 reads CASSARGDIQYF. CDR3 nucleotide sequence: TGTGCCAGCAGCGCGCGGGGAGACATTCAGTACTTC.

The chain recombines TRBV19 with TRBJ1-5; perhaps TRBD1 as D (5 bases). The CDR3 loop spans 14 amino acids. V was pared by 4 bases and J by 3 bases, with 10 bases between. The germline V gene encodes CDR1 LNHDA and CDR2 SQIVND (reference sequence). The CDR3: CASSNQGYNQPQHF. The CDR3 coding sequence is TGTGCCAGTAGTAACCAGGGCTACAATCAGCCCCAGCATTTT.

The rearrangement links TRBV6-6 to TRBJ2-7; a possible D gene is TRBD1 (6 bases). V was clipped by 6 bases and J by 4 bases, with 19 bases between them. Germline CDR1 MNHNY, CDR2 SVGAGI (reference sequence). The CDR3 spans 15 residues. CDR3 sequence: CASRNKQGRIYEQYF. CDR3 nucleotides: TGTGCCAGCAGGAACAAACAGGGTAGGATATACGAGCAGTACTTC.

This chain connects TRBV29-1 to TRBJ2-3, with D perhaps matching TRBD1 (6 bases). The V gene lost 6 bases and the J gene lost 6 bases, with 22 bases spanning the gap. This CDR3 is built from 15 residues. The V gene's germline CDR1 is SQVTM and CDR2 ANQGSEA. The CDR3 region is CSVLLYREPGDTQYF. The CDR3 bases are TGCAGCGTCCTCCTCTACAGGGAACCGGGGGATACGCAGTATTTT.

This clone was seen once. Compared with germline, one end of the junction differs, possibly owing to a read error. This sequence joins TRBV7-9 and TRBJ1-4; tentative D call: TRBD1 (5 bases). The CDR3 totals 13 residues. CDR1 is SEHNR, CDR2 FQNEAQ, per germline (reference sequence). CDR3 DNA sequence: TGTTCCAGCAGGCAAATCAGGGATGAAAAACTGTTTTTT. It yields the protein CSSRQIRDEKLFF.

The chain recombines TRBV6-5 with TRBJ2-1, with D hard to call. Trimming pared 6 bases from V and 5 bases from J, leaving 8 bases between. This CDR3 spans 12 amino acids. Germline assignment: CDR1 MNHEY and CDR2 SVGAGI. CDR3 amino acids: CASRYLDNEQFF. CDR3 DNA sequence: TGTGCCAGCAGATACCTCGACAATGAGCAGTTCTTC.

V and J are TRBV9 and TRBJ1-3, with D uncertain. In germline, CDR1 is SGDLS, CDR2 YYNGEE. With 0 bases removed from V and 0 bases from J, the gap between germline ends came to 13 bases. The CDR3 sequence is 17 residues long. CDR3 residues: CASSVAEGIPSGNTIYF. Here the CDR3 DNA reads TGTGCCAGCAGCGTAGCGGAGGGAATTCCCTCTGGAAACACCATATATTTT.

The chain combines TRBV5-8 with TRBJ2-1; TRBD1 aligns across 8 bases. The junction had 3 bases not matched to a gene; V was cut back by 3 bases and J by 1 base. Germline CDR1 is SGHTS and CDR2 is YDEGEE. There are 15 residues in the CDR3. CDR3 sequence: CASSWTGWSYNEQFF. CDR3 bases: TGTGCCAGCAGCTGGACAGGGTGGTCCTACAATGAGCAGTTCTTC.

The V gene is TRBV5-1, the J gene TRBJ1-3; TRBD1 agrees at 8 bases. This CDR3 is 15 amino acids long. V lost 4 bases to trimming and J lost 2 bases; unmatched junction nucleotides: 5. From germline, CDR1 is SGHRS and CDR2 YFSETQ. For the CDR3, the DNA is TGCGCCAGCAGCACGGACAGGGTTCCTGGAAACACCATATATTTT. It yields the protein CASSTDRVPGNTIYF.

This rearrangement joins TRBV15 to TRBJ2-7; a possible D gene is TRBD2 (5 bases). This CDR3 is 15 amino acids long. The ends were cut back, 3 bases at V and 6 bases at J, with 18 bases in the middle. Per the germline V gene, CDR1 is LNHNV and CDR2 is YYDKDF (reference sequence). DNA of the CDR3: TGTGCCACCAGCAGGTCCTTCGGCCCCGCGGGCGAGCAGTACTTC. Its protein is CATSRSFGPAGEQYF. The complete variable domain, with remaining parts taken from reference TRBV15 and TRBJ2-7, reads DAMVIQNPRYQVTQFGKPVTLSCSQTLNHNVMYWYQQKSSQAPKLLFHYYDKDFNNEADTPDNFQSRRPNTSFCFLDIRSPGLGDTAMYLCATSRSFGPAGEQYFGPGTRLTVT.

As DNA, the CDR3 is TGTGCCAGCAGGACCTGGGAGAGGAACACTGAAGCTTTCTTT. It translates to CASRTWERNTEAFF. This chain uses TRBV6-6 with TRBJ1-1; D unresolved. The CDR3 has 14 amino acids. Per germline, CDR1 MNHNY and CDR2 SVGAGI (reference sequence). Between the trimmed V and J ends, which lost 6 bases and 1 base, there was a span of 12 bases.

The rearrangement links TRBV7-9 to TRBJ2-1, with D unclear. The CDR3 runs 12 residues. V lost 4 bases, J lost 8 bases, and 9 bases lay in between. Per the germline V gene, CDR1 is SEHNR and CDR2 is FQNEAQ (reference sequence). The CDR3 DNA sequence: TGTGCCAGCAGCTATAGACTTGATGAGCAGTTCTTC. It is translated as CASSYRLDEQFF.

V usage is TRBV19 and J usage is TRBJ1-1; TRBD1 matches 9 bases. The CDR3 contains 14 residues. V shed 5 bases and J 1 base; nucleotides not matched to a gene: 2. The germline CDR1 and CDR2 sequences are LNHDA and SQIVND (reference sequence). CDR3 protein: CASSETGGNTEAFF. The CDR3 DNA sequence: TGTGCCAGTAGTGAGACAGGGGGGAACACTGAAGCTTTCTTT.

The gene calls are TRBV7-9 and TRBJ1-2, with 9 bases aligning to TRBD1. Trimming removed 3 bases from V and 3 bases from J; junction bases left unmatched: 5. The CDR3 spans 15 residues. Germline V gives CDR1 SEHNR, CDR2 FQNEAQ (reference sequence). The DNA for the CDR3 is TGTGCCAGCAGCTTCAACGGGACAGGGTACTATGGCTACACCTTC. This sequence encodes CASSFNGTGYYGYTF.